One and the same sample provided the 28 T cell receptor beta chains below, sequenced in a study of shared clonotypes between healthy human individuals. Method: immunoSEQ multiplex PCR; TCRdb's copy keeps in-frame clones and lacks some. This repertoire shows 450,000 to 500,000 clones, around 73% found once; its top ten account for 12%. Sequencing input: PBMCs. Receptor source: a middle-aged woman in good health. Some clones in this sample may be carry-over from other donors' samples.

This chain uses TRBV6-5 with TRBJ2-7; 10 positions agree with TRBD1. V gave up 4 bases and J gave up 6 bases; unmatched junction bases: 12. Germline V CDR1 and CDR2: MNHEY, SVGAGI. This CDR3 is 16 amino acids long. The CDR3 nucleotides read TGTGCCAGCAGTTCCCTCCCGGGACAGGGGTTGTCCGAGCAGTACTTC. It is translated as CASSSLPGQGLSEQYF.

This rearrangement joins TRBV2 to TRBJ1-2; 7 bases are a match to TRBD1. J lost 0 bases, V lost 8 bases, and 9 bases had no gene match. The CDR3 length is 15 residues. Looked up from germline, CDR1 is SNHLY and CDR2 is FYNNEI. The CDR3 reads CASFRGQRANYGYTF. DNA for the CDR3: TGTGCCAGCTTTAGGGGGCAGAGAGCTAACTATGGCTACACCTTC.

There are many counts of this clone. The sample contains more than one DNA sequence encoding this CDR3. The V call is TRBV30, the J call TRBJ2-7, with D unresolved. CDR3 length: 12 residues. CDR1 is GTSNPN, CDR2 SVGIG, per germline (reference sequence). The V gene lost 4 bases and the J gene lost 2 bases, with 9 bases spanning the gap. CDR3 sequence (DNA): TGTGCCTGGACAACAGCTACCTACGAGCAGTACTTC. Translating gives CAWTTATYEQYF.

This clone showed up just a few times. The chain uses TRBV10-3 and TRBJ2-2; D might be TRBD2 (6 bases). V was pared by 8 bases and J by 5 bases, with 15 bases between. Germline CDR1 reads ENHRY; CDR2 reads SYGVKD. The CDR3 totals 14 residues. In DNA form, the CDR3 reads TGTGCCATCGCGGCTCCGGGGGTTACCGGGGAGCTGTTTTTT. Its protein product is CAIAAPGVTGELFF.

The chain combines TRBV7-9 with TRBJ2-1, with 7 bases lining up with TRBD1. The CDR3 covers 14 residues. Trimming took 5 bases from V and 3 from J; bases not matched to a gene: 4. The germline CDR1 and CDR2 sequences are SEHNR and FQNEAQ (reference sequence). CDR3 loop: CASSRGTVYNEQFF. The CDR3 DNA reads TGTGCCAGCAGCCGTGGGACAGTCTACAATGAGCAGTTCTTC.

The CDR3 reads CSVERDRGQETQYF. CDR3 sequence (DNA): TGCAGCGTTGAACGAGACAGGGGACAAGAGACCCAGTACTTC. The chain is built from TRBV29-1 and TRBJ2-5, with TRBD1 matching over 8 bases. Germline V gene lookup returns CDR1 SQVTM and CDR2 ANQGSEA. V lost 2 bases, J lost 2 bases, and 4 bases stayed unmatched. This CDR3 contains 14 residues.

The chain couples TRBV6-4 to TRBJ1-2; possible D gene TRBD1, 5 bases. The CDR3 is made up of 14 amino acids. V was trimmed by 5 bases and J by 1 base, leaving 11 bases between them. The germline V gene encodes CDR1 MRHNA and CDR2 SNTAGT. The chain's CDR3 is CASSLDGGNYGYTF. The DNA of the CDR3 is TGTGCCAGCAGTCTGGATGGGGGTAACTATGGCTACACCTTC.

This chain connects TRBV10-3 to TRBJ2-1, with 9 bases aligning to TRBD2. Germline trimming cut 6 bases from V and 3 bases from J; bases unmatched to any gene: 9. Germline loops: CDR1 ENHRY, CDR2 SYGVKD. The CDR3 loop spans 16 amino acids. CDR3 sequence (DNA): TGTGCCATCAGATGGGAGCTAGCGGGAAGCTACAATGAGCAGTTCTTC. It specifies CAIRWELAGSYNEQFF.

The genes are TRBV12-2 and TRBJ1-5. TRBV12-2 is a listed pseudogene. The CDR3 extends over 16 amino acids. CDR3 region: CASRFQTRNSNQPQHF. The CDR3 DNA sequence: TGTGCAAGTCGCTTCCAGACCCGGAATAGCAATCAGCCCCAGCATTTT.

The chain links TRBV15 to TRBJ2-2, with 8 bases lining up with TRBD2. With 3 bases clipped from V and 1 base from J, the junction kept 13 bases outside the gene matches. This CDR3 has 19 amino acids. Germline lookup yields CDR1 LNHNV and CDR2 YYDKDF (reference sequence). The CDR3: CATSSLYLWTSRNTGELFF. In DNA, the CDR3 is TGTGCCACCAGCAGCCTCTACCTTTGGACTAGCCGGAACACCGGGGAGCTGTTTTTT.

The rearrangement links TRBV27 to TRBJ2-1; 10 bases are a match to TRBD1. CDR3 length: 15 amino acids. With V trimmed by 3 bases and J by 4 bases, 3 bases remained unmatched. Germline-derived CDR1 and CDR2 are MNHEY and SMNVEV (reference sequence). CDR3 sequence reads: CASSFGQGGYNEQFF. Written as DNA, the CDR3 is TGTGCCAGCAGTTTCGGACAGGGGGGATACAATGAGCAGTTCTTC.

This chain uses TRBV5-6 with TRBJ1-5; 8 bases match TRBD1. In germline, CDR1 is SGHDT, CDR2 YYEEEE. The CDR3 spans 16 residues. J was trimmed by 3 bases and V by 4 bases; bases with no gene match: 9. The CDR3 here is CASSTWMGQVNQPQHF. CDR3 DNA: TGTGCCAGCAGCACCTGGATGGGACAGGTCAATCAGCCCCAGCATTTT.

The V gene is TRBV10-3, the J gene TRBJ2-1, with no clear D. The CDR3 covers 11 residues. Germline assignment: CDR1 ENHRY and CDR2 SYGVKD. V lost 6 bases and J 9 bases, leaving 9 bases between the germline ends. The CDR3 loop is CAIRISGEQFF. CDR3 bases: TGTGCCATCAGGATTAGTGGTGAGCAGTTCTTC.

The gene calls are TRBV7-6 and TRBJ2-1; 7 bases match TRBD2. Germline values: CDR1 SGHVS, CDR2 FNYEAQ. CDR3 length: 16 residues. After removal of 0 bases from V and 6 bases from J, the junction contained 8 bases not matched to a gene. CDR3: CASSLALRTRCNEQFF. The DNA of the CDR3 is TGTGCCAGCAGCTTAGCGCTTAGGACTAGGTGCAATGAGCAGTTCTTC.

This clone was seen only a few times. The chain joins TRBV29-1 to TRBJ1-1; 12 nucleotides match TRBD1. CDR1 and CDR2 (germline): SQVTM, ANQGSEA. The V gene end was trimmed by 6 bases and the J gene end by 4 bases; junction bases not matched to a gene: 3. The CDR3 extends over 13 amino acids. The CDR3: CSVGQGAVTEAFF. CDR3 nucleotide sequence: TGCAGCGTGGGACAGGGGGCGGTCACTGAAGCTTTCTTT.

On this clone itself: A read error may produce the germline difference seen at one junction end. The chain uses TRBV5-5 and TRBJ2-7; D uncertain. The V gene's germline CDR1 is SGHKS and CDR2 YYEKEE (reference sequence). The CDR3 extends over 14 amino acids. CDR3 sequence reads: CASSLSFSVYEKYF. In nucleotides, the CDR3 is TGTGCCAGCAGCTTGAGTTTTTCGGTCTACGAGAAGTACTTC.

In its sample, this clone was seen once. The rearrangement uses TRBV19 and TRBJ2-7, with D perhaps matching TRBD2 (6 bases). The CDR3 runs 14 residues. Germline V gives CDR1 LNHDA, CDR2 SQIVND (reference sequence). V was clipped by 3 bases and J by 0 bases, with 9 bases between them. In DNA form, the CDR3 reads TGTGCCAGTAGTATGAGCGGGCTCTCCTACGAGCAGTACTTC. Translated, it gives CASSMSGLSYEQYF.

This chain joins TRBV18 and TRBJ1-1; D is ambiguous. V dropped 3 bases and J dropped 0 bases, with 11 bases sitting between them. The CDR3 has 15 amino acids. Germline CDR1 KGHSH, CDR2 LQKENI. The CDR3 DNA follows: TGTGCCAGCTCACCCCTGTCCGGGATGAACACTGAAGCTTTCTTT. It encodes CASSPLSGMNTEAFF.

The chain couples TRBV29-1 to TRBJ2-7; either TRBD1 or TRBD2 may fit D (5 bases each). The CDR3 has 12 residues. In germline, CDR1 is SQVTM, CDR2 ANQGSEA. Trimming stripped 7 bases from V and 2 bases from J, with 12 bases between. CDR3 loop: CSARDATYEQYF. CDR3 in DNA: TGCAGCGCCCGGGACGCAACCTACGAGCAGTACTTC.

In DNA form, the CDR3 reads TGTGCCAGCAGCCCGGGCCGGTCAGGGAAAGTAGATGAGCAGTTCTTC. It encodes CASSPGRSGKVDEQFF. The V gene is TRBV7-8, the J gene TRBJ2-1, with D possibly being TRBD1 (5 bases). V gave up 5 bases and J gave up 8 bases, with 22 bases separating them. The CDR3 sequence is 16 residues long. CDR1 and CDR2 from the germline V gene are SGHVS and FQNEAQ.

The rearrangement joins TRBV7-5 to TRBJ2-2; the table calls TRBD2, which could not be checked here. TRBV7-5 is recorded as a pseudogene. The CDR3 length is 16 residues. In nucleotides, the CDR3 is TGTGTCAGAAGCTTGGCCCCTAGCGGCGACACCGGGGAGCTGTTTTTT. Translating gives CVRSLAPSGDTGELFF.

The V and J genes are TRBV9 and TRBJ2-3; the D is unclear. Trimming shortened V by 3 bases and J by 4 bases, and 15 bases separated the two germline ends. The germline V gene encodes CDR1 SGDLS and CDR2 YYNGEE. This CDR3 region has 15 residues. CDR3 nucleotides: TGTGCCAGCAGCGCCAGACAAGTAGAGGCAGATACGCAGTATTTT. This encodes CASSARQVEADTQYF.

V gene TRBV7-2 combines with J gene TRBJ2-3; D is possibly TRBD2 (5 bases). Looked up from germline, CDR1 is SGHTA and CDR2 is FQGNSA. This CDR3 comprises 16 residues. Trimming shortened V by 3 bases and J by 2 bases, and 15 bases separated the two germline ends. The CDR3 region has the DNA TGTGCCAGCAGCTTGTGGGCCGGAGGAAACACAGATACGCAGTATTTT. Protein: CASSLWAGGNTDTQYF.

The rearrangement joins TRBV7-7 to TRBJ2-1; 11 bases align to TRBD2. The CDR3 runs 15 residues. Germline assignment: CDR1 SSHAT and CDR2 FNYEAQ (reference sequence). V was pared by 5 bases and J by 7 bases, with 7 bases of the junction left unmatched. The CDR3 reads CASSPTSGESNEQFF. In nucleotides, the CDR3 is TGTGCCAGCAGCCCGACTAGCGGGGAATCTAATGAGCAGTTCTTC.

This sequence joins TRBV27 and TRBJ2-7; D not resolved. The ends were cut back, 5 bases at V and 1 base at J, with 12 bases in the middle. Germline CDR1 is MNHEY and CDR2 is SMNVEV (reference sequence). The CDR3 is made up of 14 amino acids. The CDR3 sequence is CASSLMYSSYEQYF. The DNA for the CDR3 is TGTGCCAGCAGTCTAATGTACTCTTCCTACGAGCAGTACTTC.

The chain couples TRBV7-6 to TRBJ2-5, with no clear D. CDR3 size: 13 residues. CDR1 and CDR2 (germline): SGHVS, FNYEAQ. The V gene lost 4 bases and the J gene lost 1 base, with 7 bases spanning the gap. CDR3 residues: CASSSNSQETQYF. As DNA, the CDR3 is TGTGCCAGCAGCTCGAACAGCCAAGAGACCCAGTACTTC. The full variable domain, completed using reference TRBV7-6 and TRBJ2-5, is GAGVSQSPRYKVTKRGQDVALRCDPISGHVSLYWYRQALGQGPEFLTYFNYEAQQDKSGLPNDRFSAERPEGSISTLTIQRTEQRDSAMYRCASSSNSQETQYFGPGTRLLVL.

The rearrangement joins TRBV6-1 to TRBJ2-1; D perhaps matches TRBD2 (6 bases). The germline CDR1 and CDR2 sequences are MNHNS and SASEGT. The CDR3 is 13 residues long. Trimming removed 4 bases from V and 6 bases from J, with 10 bases in between. The chain's CDR3 is CASSAQTSNEQFF. Written as DNA, the CDR3 is TGTGCCAGCAGTGCTCAGACTAGCAATGAGCAGTTCTTC.

The rearrangement uses TRBV6-6 and TRBJ2-1; D ambiguous. Trimming pared 2 bases from V and 6 bases from J, leaving 8 bases between. This CDR3 contains 13 residues. From germline, CDR1 is MNHNY and CDR2 SVGAGI (reference sequence). The CDR3 spells CASSYASGNEQFF. The CDR3 DNA reads as TGTGCCAGCAGTTACGCCAGTGGCAATGAGCAGTTCTTC.